The 5 T cell receptor beta chains listed next were all sequenced from one sample in a study of blood T cell repertoires in COVID-19 (dated by TCRdb to 2018 to 2020). The library came from the immunoSEQ multiplex PCR assay. As stored in TCRdb, this immuneACCESS dataset retains in-frame rearrangements with V and J assigned. A fraction of the clones does not appear; measured against another copy, unresolved V genes explain less than half of the discrepancy, and the remainder lacks a known reason. This sample comprises under 200,000 clones, 82% of them detected only once. The biggest ten clones account for 5.2% of the sample. Sequenced material: PBMCs or T cells enriched from blood (not recorded which). The receptor set was obtained from a woman in her sixties or seventies with acute COVID-19.

This chain connects TRBV12-3 or TRBV12-4 to TRBJ1-1; D is unresolved. There are 13 residues in the CDR3. V lost 3 bases and J 4 bases, leaving 9 bases between the germline ends. DNA for the CDR3: TGTGCCAGCAGTTTGAGGGTCCTCACTGAAGCTTTCTTT. This translates into CASSLRVLTEAFF.

Only one count was recorded for this clone. The chain couples TRBV6-5 to TRBJ1-2, with 10 bases fitting TRBD1. The V segment lost 5 bases and the J segment 8 bases; nucleotides outside the gene matches: 8. CDR3 size: 14 residues. The germline CDR1 and CDR2 sequences are MNHEY and SVGAGI. The CDR3, as DNA: TGTGCCAGCAGTAACGGGGACAGGGGAGGCGGCTACACCTTC. Translation: CASSNGDRGGGYTF.

V usage is TRBV9 and J usage is TRBJ2-2, with a weak D call TRBD2 (5 bases). The V end was cut by 4 bases, the J end by 8 bases, with 9 bases between. Germline CDR1 reads SGDLS; CDR2 reads YYNGEE. The CDR3 length is 12 residues. The CDR3 reads CASSPEGGELFF. CDR3 nucleotides: TGTGCCAGCAGCCCTGAGGGTGGGGAGCTGTTTTTT.

This clone came up once. The chain employs TRBV10-1 and TRBJ2-4; 8 nucleotides line up with TRBD1. From germline, CDR1 is WNHNN and CDR2 SYGVQD (reference sequence). J lost 6 bases, V lost 6 bases, and 7 bases had no gene match. The length of the CDR3 is 14 residues. In DNA form, the CDR3 reads TGCGCCAGCAGCCAGTCCGGACAGGGAAACATTCAGTACTTC. This translates into CASSQSGQGNIQYF.

The chain is built from TRBV27 and TRBJ1-4, with D perhaps TRBD1 (6 bases). Trimming removed 7 bases at V and 1 base at J, with 13 bases between. This CDR3 is 15 amino acids long. The V gene's germline CDR1 is MNHEY and CDR2 SMNVEV (reference sequence). For the CDR3, the DNA is TGTGCCAGCACCCTGTTAGGGGGAACTAATGAAAAACTGTTTTTT. Its translation: CASTLLGGTNEKLFF.